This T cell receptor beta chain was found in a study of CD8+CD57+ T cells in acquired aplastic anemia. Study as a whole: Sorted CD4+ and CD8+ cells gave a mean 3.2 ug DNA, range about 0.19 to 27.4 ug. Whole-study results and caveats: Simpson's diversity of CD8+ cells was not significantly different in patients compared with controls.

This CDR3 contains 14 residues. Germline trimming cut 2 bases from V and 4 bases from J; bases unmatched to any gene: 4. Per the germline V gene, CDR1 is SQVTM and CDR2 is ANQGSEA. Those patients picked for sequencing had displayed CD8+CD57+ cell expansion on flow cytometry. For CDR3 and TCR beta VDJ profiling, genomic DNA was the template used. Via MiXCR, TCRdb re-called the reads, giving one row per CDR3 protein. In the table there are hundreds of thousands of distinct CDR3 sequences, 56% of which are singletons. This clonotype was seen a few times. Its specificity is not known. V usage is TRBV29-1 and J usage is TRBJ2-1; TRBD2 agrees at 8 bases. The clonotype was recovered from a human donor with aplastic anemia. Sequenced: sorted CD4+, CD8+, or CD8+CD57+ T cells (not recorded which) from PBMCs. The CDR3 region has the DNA TGCAGCGTTGAATTTTTAGCGGGGTACAATGAGCAGTTCTTC. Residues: CSVEFLAGYNEQFF.